The 10 T cell receptor beta chains below were found in one sample sequenced in a study of T cell changes during pregnancy in multiple sclerosis. Only in-frame clones appear in the TCRdb table, and some are missing; sequencing was by immunoSEQ multiplex PCR. The sample records around 48,000 clones, around 92% being singletons. The sample in question was CD4+ T cells from peripheral blood mononuclear cells, obtained in the second trimester of pregnancy. The source of these receptors is a female donor in good health, enrolled as a control in a pregnancy study.

V is TRBV28 and J is TRBJ2-6, with unresolved D. The length of the CDR3 is 15 residues. Trimming shortened V by 4 bases and J by 4 bases, and 11 bases separated the two germline ends. Germline V gene data show CDR1 as MDHEN and CDR2 as SYDVKM. The CDR3 DNA sequence: TGTGCCAGCAGTTCTTACACGACAGGGGCCAACGTCCTGACTTTC. As protein: CASSSYTTGANVLTF.

The J gene is TRBJ1-4, the V gene TRBV5-5; perhaps TRBD1 as D (5 bases). Deletions cut 3 bases from V and 5 bases from J, with 11 bases between. The germline CDR1 and CDR2 sequences are SGHKS and YYEKEE (reference sequence). The CDR3 spans 14 residues. CDR3 residues: CASSSMGGNEKLFF. As DNA, the CDR3 is TGTGCCAGCAGCTCCATGGGGGGAAATGAAAAACTGTTTTTT.

There are a few counts of this clone. The rearrangement joins TRBV6-4 to TRBJ1-1, with D maybe TRBD1 (6 bases). The CDR3 length is 13 residues. With 6 bases removed from V and 1 base from J, the gap between germline ends came to 9 bases. The V gene's germline CDR1 is MRHNA and CDR2 SNTAGT. The CDR3, as DNA: TGTGCCAGCAGGGACAGCGCGAACACTGAAGCTTTCTTT. Translation gives CASRDSANTEAFF.

The rearrangement uses TRBV5-5 and TRBJ2-1; possible D gene TRBD1, 5 bases. CDR1 and CDR2 from the germline V gene are SGHKS and YYEKEE (reference sequence). V was cut by 3 bases and J by 6 bases, with 16 bases left in between. This CDR3 comprises 15 residues. CDR3 in DNA: TGTGCCAGCAGCTCAGGGTCGTTTGGTTCCAATGAGCAGTTCTTC. This translates into CASSSGSFGSNEQFF.

This rearrangement joins TRBV7-2 to TRBJ2-1; TRBD2 might be the D (6 bases). Trimming left V 3 bases short and J 8 bases short, with 20 bases between. The CDR3 length is 16 residues. Germline V gene data show CDR1 as SGHTA and CDR2 as FQGNSA. CDR3: CASSLQPGLVYHEQFF. In nucleotides, the CDR3 is TGTGCCAGCAGCTTGCAACCGGGACTGGTATACCATGAGCAGTTCTTC.

This chain links TRBV6-1 with TRBJ2-1; TRBD2 matches at 8 bases. Germline V CDR1 and CDR2: MNHNS, SASEGT. This CDR3 has 15 residues. V lost 4 bases and J lost 9; bases outside the gene matches: 11. As DNA, the CDR3 is TGTGCCAGCAGTGGCTCGAGCGGGAGTCTTGTTGAGCAGTTCTTC. It yields the protein CASSGSSGSLVEQFF.

To note about this clone: Sequence at one end of the junction differs from germline and may be a read error. CDR3 bases: TGTGCCTTCAGACGCGGGGAGACCGCCGAGCAGTTCTTC. Its translation: CAFRRGETAEQFF. The chain uses TRBV10-3 and TRBJ2-1, with D possibly being TRBD2 (6 bases). CDR3 length equals 13 residues. From germline, CDR1 is ENHRY and CDR2 SYGVKD.

This rearrangement joins TRBV19 to TRBJ2-3; D ambiguous. The CDR3 contains 13 residues. Trimming shortened V by 5 bases and J by 4 bases, and 10 bases separated the two germline ends. Germline V gives CDR1 LNHDA, CDR2 SQIVND (reference sequence). The CDR3 DNA sequence: TGTGCCAGTAGTTCCACAGTCGCAGATACGCAGTATTTT. Translated, it gives CASSSTVADTQYF.

The V call is TRBV5-6, the J call TRBJ2-5; D is ambiguous. The germline V gene has CDR1 SGHDT and CDR2 YYEEEE. The ends were cut back, 2 bases at V and 0 bases at J, with 8 bases in the middle. The CDR3 spans 14 residues. The CDR3 is CASSLPQNQETQYF. In DNA, the CDR3 is TGTGCCAGCAGCTTACCACAGAACCAAGAGACCCAGTACTTC.

This clone was seen a few times. The V call is TRBV7-6, the J call TRBJ1-5; the D is unclear. Trimming removed 1 base at V and 3 bases at J, with 7 bases between. This CDR3 region has 14 residues. CDR1 is SGHVS and CDR2 is FNYEAQ in the germline V gene. The CDR3 DNA reads TGTGCCAGCAGCTTAGGGGCCTCCAATCAGCCCCAGCATTTT. This gives the protein CASSLGASNQPQHF.